Below are 15 T cell receptor beta chains sequenced from a single sample in a study of beta chain features in type 1 diabetes. The investigators reverse transcribed all of the isolated RNA, so they sequenced expressed TCRB transcripts. TCRdb's copy holds only in-frame clones and misses some; the assay was immunoSEQ multiplex PCR. Of 200,000 to 250,000 clones in the sample, 68% were seen once. Sequenced sample: naive CD4+ T cells from blood. The receptors were gathered from a man aged 30 to 39 in good health.

The J gene is TRBJ2-1, the V gene TRBV30, with D uncertain. Germline V gene sequence: CDR1 GTSNPN, CDR2 SVGIG (reference sequence). Trimming removed 0 bases from V and 0 bases from J, with 9 bases in between. The CDR3 runs 15 residues. Here the CDR3 DNA reads TGTGCCTGGAGTGTAACCGGGCCCTCCTACAATGAGCAGTTCTTC. Residues: CAWSVTGPSYNEQFF.

The chain is built from TRBV18 and TRBJ2-3; D may be TRBD1 or TRBD2 (5 bases each). CDR1 and CDR2 (germline): KGHSH, LQKENI. CDR3 size: 17 residues. The V and J ends lost 2 bases and 0 bases respectively, with 15 bases between them. The CDR3 spells CASSPATGAASTDTQYF. The CDR3 coding sequence is TGTGCCAGCTCACCAGCCACCGGGGCAGCTAGCACAGATACGCAGTATTTT. The complete variable domain, with remaining parts taken from reference TRBV18 and TRBJ2-3, reads NAGVMQNPRHLVRRRGQEARLRCSPMKGHSHVYWYRQLPEEGLKFMVYLQKENIIDESGMPKERFSAEFPKEGPSILRIQQVVRGDSAAYFCASSPATGAASTDTQYFGPGTRLTVL.

A few counts support this clone. The chain links TRBV2 to TRBJ2-4; 8 bases fit TRBD2. V shed 7 bases and J 13 bases; nucleotides not matched to a gene: 6. CDR1 and CDR2 (germline): SNHLY, FYNNEI. The CDR3 has 11 amino acids. The CDR3 DNA follows: TGTGCCAGCACTCTCGGGAGGGAGCAGTACTTC. It codes for CASTLGREQYF. Full variable domain (missing parts from reference TRBV2 and TRBJ2-4): EPEVTQTPSHQVTQMGQEVILRCVPISNHLYFYWYRQILGQKVEFLVSFYNNEISEKSEIFDDQFSVERPDGSNFTLKIRSTKLEDSAMYFCASTLGREQYFGAGTRLSVL.

CDR3 protein: CSARPVQPQHF. The CDR3 region has the DNA TGCAGTGCTAGACCAGTCCAGCCCCAGCATTTT. The chain carries TRBV20-1 and TRBJ1-5; D is unclear. The CDR3 is made up of 11 amino acids. CDR1 is DFQATT and CDR2 is SNEGSKA in the germline V gene (reference sequence). V was trimmed by 2 bases and J by 7 bases, leaving 6 bases between them.

In its sample, this clone was seen a few times. The rearrangement uses TRBV28 and TRBJ2-6, with D possibly being TRBD1 (6 bases). The V and J ends lost 6 bases and 2 bases respectively, with 17 bases between them. Germline lookup yields CDR1 MDHEN and CDR2 SYDVKM. The CDR3 loop spans 17 amino acids. In DNA, the CDR3 is TGTGCCAGCAGCCGCCCCTCAGGGGCGCCTGGGGCCAACGTCCTGACTTTC. Amino acid sequence: CASSRPSGAPGANVLTF.

This chain links TRBV29-1 with TRBJ1-3; D call uncertain. The length of the CDR3 is 14 residues. Trimming stripped 4 bases from V and 3 bases from J, with 13 bases between. CDR1 is SQVTM, CDR2 ANQGSEA, per germline. The CDR3 DNA reads as TGCAGCGTTGTCGTTCAGGCACTTGGAAACACCATATATTTT. Its protein product is CSVVVQALGNTIYF.

The gene calls are TRBV29-1 and TRBJ1-2, with D tentatively TRBD1 (5 bases). Per germline, CDR1 SQVTM and CDR2 ANQGSEA. V shed 7 bases and J shed 3 bases, with 15 bases lying between them. The CDR3 contains 13 residues. This chain's CDR3 is CSATTGTDYGYTF. In nucleotides, the CDR3 is TGCAGCGCCACTACCGGGACGGACTATGGCTACACCTTC. The whole variable domain, remainder taken from reference TRBV29-1 and TRBJ1-2, is SAVISQKPSRDICQRGTSLTIQCQVDSQVTMMFWYRQQPGQSLTLIATANQGSEATYESGFVIDKFPISRPNLTFSTLTVSNMSPEDSSIYLCSATTGTDYGYTFGSGTRLTVV.

Concerning this clone itself: This specimen includes other DNA sequences encoding the same CDR3. The V call is TRBV29-1, the J call TRBJ1-1; D remains unclear. The CDR3 covers 13 residues. Germline CDR1 reads SQVTM; CDR2 reads ANQGSEA. Trimming left V 1 base short and J 0 bases short, with 6 bases between. CDR3 sequence reads: CSVEGVLNTEAFF. Written as DNA, the CDR3 is TGCAGCGTTGAAGGGGTCCTGAACACTGAAGCTTTCTTT.

CDR3 sequence reads: CASSLNREPYNEQFF. CDR3 coding DNA: TGTGCCAGCAGCTTGAACAGGGAGCCCTACAATGAGCAGTTCTTC. The chain couples TRBV5-4 to TRBJ2-1; D might be TRBD1 (6 bases). CDR1 is SGHNT, CDR2 YYREEE, per germline (reference sequence). V lost 1 base, J lost 2 bases, and 10 bases lay in between. There are 15 residues in the CDR3. Looking up the rest from reference TRBV5-4 and TRBJ2-1 gives the full variable domain: ETGVTQSPTHLIKTRGQQVTLRCSSQSGHNTVSWYQQALGQGPQFIFQYYREEENGRGNFPPRFSGLQFPNYSSELNVNALELDDSALYLCASSLNREPYNEQFFGPGTRLTVL.

The chain combines TRBV11-2 with TRBJ2-5; TRBD2 might be the D (7 bases). The CDR3 spans 16 residues. Per the germline V gene, CDR1 is SGHAT and CDR2 is FQNNGV. V lost 4 bases and J lost 4, with 19 bases in between. The CDR3 loop is CASSSLAEPRGETQYF. The DNA of the CDR3 is TGTGCCAGCAGCTCTCTAGCGGAGCCCAGGGGAGAGACCCAGTACTTC.

This clone was recorded only once. The chain carries TRBV29-1 and TRBJ1-1; the D is unclear. This CDR3 contains 12 residues. V dropped 7 bases and J dropped 3 bases, with 12 bases sitting between them. The germline V gene encodes CDR1 SQVTM and CDR2 ANQGSEA. CDR3 sequence (DNA): TGCAGCGGCCATTCTACATACACTGAAGCTTTCTTT. It is translated as CSGHSTYTEAFF.

This chain joins TRBV7-2 and TRBJ2-4; D uncertain. This CDR3 spans 13 amino acids. Trimming removed 2 bases from V and 5 bases from J, with 7 bases in between. CDR1 and CDR2 from the germline V gene are SGHTA and FQGNSA. CDR3 in amino acids: CASSLFHQNIQYF. Written as DNA, the CDR3 is TGTGCCAGCAGCTTATTCCATCAAAACATTCAGTACTTC.

This sequence joins TRBV14 and TRBJ2-3; TRBD1 is a possible D gene (6 bases). The CDR3 loop spans 16 amino acids. V dropped 5 bases and J dropped 3 bases, with 18 bases sitting between them. Germline assignment: CDR1 SGHDN and CDR2 FVKESK. The CDR3 spells CASSERQAPLTDTQYF. CDR3 bases: TGTGCCAGCAGCGAAAGACAGGCCCCTTTGACAGATACGCAGTATTTT.

J is TRBJ2-6 and V is TRBV2; possibly TRBD1 for D (5 bases). This CDR3 region has 17 residues. Trimming cost V 3 bases and J 2 bases, with 14 bases left between them. Germline CDR1 is SNHLY and CDR2 is FYNNEI. DNA for the CDR3: TGTGCCAGCAGTGATCTCAGGGTCCCCCCTGGGGCCAACGTCCTGACTTTC. Protein sequence: CASSDLRVPPGANVLTF.

J is TRBJ2-7 and V is TRBV4-3, with 16 bases aligning to TRBD2. Germline assignment: CDR1 LGHNA and CDR2 YSLEER. CDR3 length: 17 amino acids. J gave up 2 bases and V 4 bases, and 5 bases lay outside the gene matches. CDR3 in amino acids: CASSLPGLAGGPYEQYF. Written as DNA, the CDR3 is TGCGCCAGCAGCCTCCCGGGACTAGCGGGAGGGCCCTACGAGCAGTACTTC.